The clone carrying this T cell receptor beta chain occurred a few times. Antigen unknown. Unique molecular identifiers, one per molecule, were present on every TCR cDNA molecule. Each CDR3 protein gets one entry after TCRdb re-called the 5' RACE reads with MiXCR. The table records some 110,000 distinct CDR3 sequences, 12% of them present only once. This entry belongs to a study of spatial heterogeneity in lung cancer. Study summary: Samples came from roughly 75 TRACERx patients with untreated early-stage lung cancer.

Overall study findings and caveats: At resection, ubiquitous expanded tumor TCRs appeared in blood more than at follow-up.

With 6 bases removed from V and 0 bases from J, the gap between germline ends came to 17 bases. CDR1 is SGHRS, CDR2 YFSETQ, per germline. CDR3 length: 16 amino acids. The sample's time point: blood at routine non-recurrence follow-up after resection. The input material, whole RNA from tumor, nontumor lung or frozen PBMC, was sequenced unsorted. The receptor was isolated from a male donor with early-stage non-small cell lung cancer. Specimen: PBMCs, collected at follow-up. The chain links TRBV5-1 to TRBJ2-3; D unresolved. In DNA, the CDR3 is TGCGCCAGCACCACTCGAGGAATGTCTAGCACAGATACGCAGTATTTT. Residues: CASTTRGMSSTDTQYF.